These T cell receptor beta chains were read from a single sample in a study of blood T cell repertoires in COVID-19. Only in-frame clones appear in the TCRdb table, and some are missing; sequencing was by immunoSEQ multiplex PCR. The table shows about 49,000 clones, with around 68% occurring only once. The sample taken for sequencing was peripheral blood. Source of these receptors: a woman in her 70s with acute or convalescent COVID-19. CDR3s include the opening cysteine and the closing phenylalanine or tryptophan. The D gene is left open where the match is weak. Some rows mark clone size as missing; the rest say once, few, many or name a class of expanded clone.

J gene: TRBJ1-1; V gene: TRBV28; CDR3 length: 15; clone size: -; D gene: -; CDR3 DNA: TGTGCCAGCAGGCCGTATCGGGGGGCGACCACTGAAGCTTTCTTT; CDR3 protein: CASRPYRGATTEAFF
J gene: TRBJ1-4; V gene: TRBV9; CDR3 length: 15; clone size: -; D gene: -; CDR3 DNA: TGTGCCAGCAGCGTACAGGGTGATCCTAATGAAAAACTGTTTTTT; CDR3 protein: CASSVQGDPNEKLFF
J gene: TRBJ1-4; V gene: TRBV5-5; CDR3 length: 14; clone size: -; D gene: -; CDR3 DNA: TGTGCCAGCAGCTTGGGGACGGGAGGGGAAAAACTGTTTTTT; CDR3 protein: CASSLGTGGEKLFF
J gene: TRBJ1-2; V gene: TRBV7-9; CDR3 length: 14; clone size: -; D gene: -; CDR3 DNA: TGTGCCAGCAGCTTAGCGGTCGGGGGGGTTGGCTACACCTTC; CDR3 protein: CASSLAVGGVGYTF
J gene: TRBJ1-2; V gene: TRBV3-1/TRBV3-2; CDR3 length: 13; clone size: -; D gene: TRBD1; CDR3 DNA: TGTGCCAGCAGCCGCGGACAGGGGGACGGCTACACCTTC; CDR3 protein: CASSRGQGDGYTF
J gene: TRBJ2-7; V gene: TRBV15; CDR3 length: 13; clone size: -; D gene: TRBD2; CDR3 DNA: TGTGCCACCAGCCGGCGGGGAGGGGACGAGCAGTACTTC; CDR3 protein: CATSRRGGDEQYF
J gene: TRBJ2-3; V gene: TRBV6-5; CDR3 length: 16; clone size: -; D gene: TRBD2; CDR3 DNA: TGTGCCAGCAGTTACGCGGGACTAGCGGGAGCAGATACGCAGTATTTT; CDR3 protein: CASSYAGLAGADTQYF
J gene: TRBJ1-4; V gene: TRBV4-1; CDR3 length: 17; clone size: -; D gene: -; CDR3 DNA: TGCGCCAGCAGCCAAGCCGCGTTACAGGGTTTGAGAGAAAAACTGTTTTTT; CDR3 protein: CASSQAALQGLREKLFF
J gene: TRBJ2-7; V gene: TRBV5-4; CDR3 length: 13; clone size: few; D gene: TRBD2; CDR3 DNA: TGTGCCAGCAGTGAGGCGGGGGGCTACGAGCAGTACTTC; CDR3 protein: CASSEAGGYEQYF
J gene: TRBJ1-4; V gene: TRBV29-1; CDR3 length: 14; clone size: -; D gene: -; CDR3 DNA: TGCAGCGCCGCCCGAGATGCAACTAATGAAAAACTGTTTTTT; CDR3 protein: CSAARDATNEKLFF
J gene: TRBJ1-2; V gene: TRBV3-1/TRBV3-2; CDR3 length: 15; clone size: -; D gene: -; CDR3 DNA: TGTGCCAGCAGTATACAGGGAAGGTTCCTCTCTGGCTACACCTTC; CDR3 protein: CASSIQGRFLSGYTF
J gene: TRBJ2-1; V gene: TRBV10-3; CDR3 length: 14; clone size: -; D gene: TRBD2; CDR3 DNA: TGTGCCATCAGTCTAGCGGGGGAGCACAATGAGCAGTTCTTC; CDR3 protein: CAISLAGEHNEQFF
J gene: TRBJ1-1; V gene: TRBV19; CDR3 length: 13; clone size: -; D gene: -; CDR3 DNA: TGTGCCAGTACCGACGGGGGGGAAAGCAAAGCTTTCTTT; CDR3 protein: CASTDGGESKAFF
J gene: TRBJ1-6; V gene: TRBV6-5; CDR3 length: 13; clone size: -; D gene: -; CDR3 DNA: TGTGCCAGCAGTTCAACCGTCGGTTCACCCCTCCACTTT; CDR3 protein: CASSSTVGSPLHF
J gene: TRBJ2-1; V gene: TRBV6-1; CDR3 length: 13; clone size: -; D gene: -; CDR3 DNA: TGTGCCAGCAGTGAAACCCGGGACAATGAGCAGTTCTTC; CDR3 protein: CASSETRDNEQFF
J gene: TRBJ2-7; V gene: TRBV11-2; CDR3 length: 12; clone size: -; D gene: TRBD1; CDR3 DNA: TGTGCCAGCAGCACCCACAGGGGCGAGCAGTACTTC; CDR3 protein: CASSTHRGEQYF
J gene: TRBJ2-3; V gene: TRBV7-2; CDR3 length: 14; clone size: -; D gene: TRBD1; CDR3 DNA: TGTGCCAGCAGCGCCGGACAGGGAACCGATACGCAGTATTTT; CDR3 protein: CASSAGQGTDTQYF
J gene: TRBJ1-2; V gene: TRBV19; CDR3 length: 15; clone size: -; D gene: TRBD1; CDR3 DNA: TGTGCCAGTAGTCTGTTCGGACAGGGAAGCTATGGCTACACCTTC; CDR3 protein: CASSLFGQGSYGYTF
J gene: TRBJ2-7; V gene: TRBV28; CDR3 length: 15; clone size: many; D gene: TRBD2; CDR3 DNA: TGTGCCAGCAGCCCGGGAGGGGAGGGGCAAAACGAGCAGTACTTC; CDR3 protein: CASSPGGEGQNEQYF
J gene: TRBJ2-5; V gene: TRBV3-1/TRBV3-2; CDR3 length: 14; clone size: -; D gene: -; CDR3 DNA: TGTGCCAGCAGCCAGGAGGGAGACCAAGAGACCCAGTACTTC; CDR3 protein: CASSQEGDQETQYF
J gene: TRBJ2-2; V gene: TRBV4-3; CDR3 length: 15; clone size: few; D gene: TRBD2; CDR3 DNA: TGCGCCAGCAGCCAAGCCCGGGAGGGCCCCGGGGAGCTGTTTTTT; CDR3 protein: CASSQAREGPGELFF
J gene: TRBJ2-7; V gene: TRBV27; CDR3 length: 16; clone size: once; D gene: -; CDR3 DNA: TGTGCCAGCAGTCCATGGGGGGGCGGGAGTTCCTACGAGCAGTACTTC; CDR3 protein: CASSPWGGGSSYEQYF
J gene: TRBJ2-5; V gene: TRBV12-3/TRBV12-4; CDR3 length: 13; clone size: -; D gene: -; CDR3 DNA: TGTGCCAGCAGTCCGGGACTCGGGGAGACCCAGTACTTC; CDR3 protein: CASSPGLGETQYF
J gene: TRBJ2-7; V gene: TRBV5-1; CDR3 length: 14; clone size: -; D gene: -; CDR3 DNA: TGCGCCAGCAGCGAGAACGGGGACTCCAACGAGCAGTACTTC; CDR3 protein: CASSENGDSNEQYF
J gene: TRBJ2-5; V gene: TRBV27; CDR3 length: 14; clone size: -; D gene: -; CDR3 DNA: TGTGCCAGCAGTTTAGGCCTCCACCAAGAGACCCAGTACTTC; CDR3 protein: CASSLGLHQETQYF
J gene: TRBJ2-1; V gene: TRBV11-2; CDR3 length: 17; clone size: few; D gene: -; CDR3 DNA: TGTGCCAGCAGCCCCCGAGAGGTGGTGGGGGGCTACAATGAGCAGTTCTTC; CDR3 protein: CASSPREVVGGYNEQFF
J gene: TRBJ2-3; V gene: TRBV7-9; CDR3 length: 16; clone size: -; D gene: TRBD1; CDR3 DNA: TGTGCCAGCAGCTTAAGGCAGGGGGTGAGAGCAGATACGCAGTATTTT; CDR3 protein: CASSLRQGVRADTQYF
J gene: TRBJ1-1; V gene: TRBV2; CDR3 length: 14; clone size: -; D gene: -; CDR3 DNA: TGTGCCAGCAGTGAAGCCACCAGGAACACTGAAGCTTTCTTT; CDR3 protein: CASSEATRNTEAFF
J gene: TRBJ1-1; V gene: TRBV25-1; CDR3 length: 12; clone size: few; D gene: -; CDR3 DNA: TGTGCCAGCAGTGAATATAACGGGGAAGCTTTCTTT; CDR3 protein: CASSEYNGEAFF
J gene: TRBJ2-7; V gene: TRBV9; CDR3 length: 13; clone size: -; D gene: TRBD1; CDR3 DNA: TGTGCCAGCAGCGGGGGACAGGGAGGCGAGCAGTACTTC; CDR3 protein: CASSGGQGGEQYF
J gene: TRBJ2-5; V gene: TRBV10-3; CDR3 length: 15; clone size: -; D gene: -; CDR3 DNA: TGTGCCATCAGTGTCGGGGGAAGGGAGTGGGAGACCCAGTACTTC; CDR3 protein: CAISVGGREWETQYF
J gene: TRBJ2-5; V gene: TRBV7-3; CDR3 length: 14; clone size: -; D gene: -; CDR3 DNA: TGTGCCAGCAGTTCCTGGGACACCCAAGAGACCCAGTACTTC; CDR3 protein: CASSSWDTQETQYF
J gene: TRBJ1-1; V gene: TRBV6-5; CDR3 length: 12; clone size: once; D gene: -; CDR3 DNA: TGTGCCAGCAGTTACGGGGGGACTGAAGCTTTCTTT; CDR3 protein: CASSYGGTEAFF
J gene: TRBJ1-2; V gene: TRBV7-2; CDR3 length: 15; clone size: -; D gene: TRBD1; CDR3 DNA: TGTGCCAGCAGCTTGAGTACAGGGGTTAACTATGGCTACACCTTC; CDR3 protein: CASSLSTGVNYGYTF
J gene: TRBJ1-5; V gene: TRBV2; CDR3 length: 13; clone size: -; D gene: TRBD1; CDR3 DNA: TGTGCCAGCAGCGGACAGGGAGAACAGCCCCAGCATTTT; CDR3 protein: CASSGQGEQPQHF
J gene: TRBJ2-7; V gene: TRBV3-1/TRBV3-2; CDR3 length: 14; clone size: -; D gene: TRBD2; CDR3 DNA: TGTGCCAGCAGACGACTAGCGGGGGTCTACGAGCAGTACTTC; CDR3 protein: CASRRLAGVYEQYF
J gene: TRBJ1-4; V gene: TRBV5-1; CDR3 length: 15; clone size: -; D gene: TRBD1; CDR3 DNA: TGCGCCAGCAGCGCAACGACCGGGACAGGGGTAAAACTGTTTTTT; CDR3 protein: CASSATTGTGVKLFF
J gene: TRBJ1-5; V gene: TRBV2; CDR3 length: 13; clone size: few; D gene: TRBD1; CDR3 DNA: TGTGCCAGCAGCCAGGGGGCTGGTCAGCCCCAGCATTTT; CDR3 protein: CASSQGAGQPQHF
J gene: TRBJ1-4; V gene: TRBV3-1/TRBV3-2; CDR3 length: 16; clone size: -; D gene: TRBD1; CDR3 DNA: TGTGCCAGCAGTCCACGTCTAGGGGGCGGTAATGAAAAACTGTTTTTT; CDR3 protein: CASSPRLGGGNEKLFF
J gene: TRBJ1-2; V gene: TRBV6-5; CDR3 length: 13; clone size: -; D gene: -; CDR3 DNA: TGTGCCAGCAGGCGGGATGTAAACTATGGCTACACCTTC; CDR3 protein: CASRRDVNYGYTF
J gene: TRBJ1-4; V gene: TRBV28; CDR3 length: 15; clone size: -; D gene: -; CDR3 DNA: TGTGCCAGCAGGCCCGGGGGTGGTGGAAATGAAAAACTGTTTTTT; CDR3 protein: CASRPGGGGNEKLFF
J gene: TRBJ2-2; V gene: TRBV13; CDR3 length: 15; clone size: -; D gene: -; CDR3 DNA: TGTGCCAGCAGCTTAACGGGGGACTACACCGGGGAGCTGTTTTTT; CDR3 protein: CASSLTGDYTGELFF
J gene: TRBJ1-2; V gene: TRBV28; CDR3 length: 14; clone size: -; D gene: TRBD1; CDR3 DNA: TGTGCCACCAACGGACAGGGGGCGGTTGGAGGCTACACCTTC; CDR3 protein: CATNGQGAVGGYTF
J gene: TRBJ1-2; V gene: TRBV9; CDR3 length: 13; clone size: -; D gene: -; CDR3 DNA: TGTGCCAGCACAGAAGGGGTTAGCTATGGCTACACCTTC; CDR3 protein: CASTEGVSYGYTF
J gene: TRBJ2-2; V gene: TRBV10-3; CDR3 length: 13; clone size: few; D gene: -; CDR3 DNA: TGTGCCATGAGCCAGGGAGGAACCGGGGAGCTGTTTTTT; CDR3 protein: CAMSQGGTGELFF
J gene: TRBJ2-7; V gene: TRBV27; CDR3 length: 12; clone size: -; D gene: TRBD1; CDR3 DNA: TGTGCCAGCAAGACAGGGGGTTACGAGCAGTACTTC; CDR3 protein: CASKTGGYEQYF
J gene: TRBJ1-5; V gene: TRBV10-3; CDR3 length: 14; clone size: -; D gene: -; CDR3 DNA: TGTGCCATCAGTGAGTCGGAGGTTTCCCAGCCCCAGCATTTT; CDR3 protein: CAISESEVSQPQHF
J gene: TRBJ2-3; V gene: TRBV2; CDR3 length: 13; clone size: -; D gene: -; CDR3 DNA: TGTGCCAGCACTCGGACAGACACAGATACGCAGTATTTT; CDR3 protein: CASTRTDTDTQYF
J gene: TRBJ1-1; V gene: TRBV7-3; CDR3 length: 13; clone size: once; D gene: TRBD1; CDR3 DNA: TGTGCCAGCAGCTTAGGGACAGGGACTGAAGCTTTCTTT; CDR3 protein: CASSLGTGTEAFF
J gene: TRBJ2-5; V gene: TRBV6-5; CDR3 length: 14; clone size: -; D gene: TRBD1; CDR3 DNA: TGTGCCAGCAGTTACACAGGGGCCCCAGAGACCCAGTACTTC; CDR3 protein: CASSYTGAPETQYF
J gene: TRBJ2-3; V gene: TRBV28; CDR3 length: 17; clone size: -; D gene: -; CDR3 DNA: TGTGCCAGCAGTTCCCACCCCGGGACTCGACACACAGATACGCAGTATTTT; CDR3 protein: CASSSHPGTRHTDTQYF
J gene: TRBJ2-7; V gene: TRBV10-2; CDR3 length: 14; clone size: -; D gene: -; CDR3 DNA: TGCGCCAGCAGTGTTGGGGCTGCATCCTACGAGCAGTACTTC; CDR3 protein: CASSVGAASYEQYF
J gene: TRBJ2-1; V gene: TRBV4-2; CDR3 length: 16; clone size: -; D gene: TRBD2; CDR3 DNA: TGTGCCAGCAGCCAAGGTAGCGGGGGGGCCTACAATGAGCAGTTCTTC; CDR3 protein: CASSQGSGGAYNEQFF
J gene: TRBJ2-1; V gene: TRBV20-1; CDR3 length: 10; clone size: few; D gene: -; CDR3 DNA: TGCAGTGCTAGCCCCCCAGAGCAGTTCTTC; CDR3 protein: CSASPPEQFF
J gene: TRBJ2-1; V gene: TRBV5-4; CDR3 length: 15; clone size: -; D gene: -; CDR3 DNA: TGTGCCAGCAGCCACTCTACCAGGACTTACAATGAGCAGTTCTTC; CDR3 protein: CASSHSTRTYNEQFF
J gene: TRBJ2-7; V gene: TRBV20-1; CDR3 length: 11; clone size: -; D gene: -; CDR3 DNA: TGCAGTGCTAGAGTCTTCTCCGAGCAGTACTTC; CDR3 protein: CSARVFSEQYF
J gene: TRBJ1-2; V gene: TRBV12-3/TRBV12-4; CDR3 length: 13; clone size: -; D gene: TRBD1; CDR3 DNA: TGTGCCAGCAGTCCAGGGGGAACCTATGGCTACACCTTC; CDR3 protein: CASSPGGTYGYTF
J gene: TRBJ2-1; V gene: TRBV7-2; CDR3 length: 17; clone size: -; D gene: TRBD2; CDR3 DNA: TGTGCCAGCAGCTTAGGATCTCCTAGCGCGGGGGGGGATGAGCAGTTCTTC; CDR3 protein: CASSLGSPSAGGDEQFF